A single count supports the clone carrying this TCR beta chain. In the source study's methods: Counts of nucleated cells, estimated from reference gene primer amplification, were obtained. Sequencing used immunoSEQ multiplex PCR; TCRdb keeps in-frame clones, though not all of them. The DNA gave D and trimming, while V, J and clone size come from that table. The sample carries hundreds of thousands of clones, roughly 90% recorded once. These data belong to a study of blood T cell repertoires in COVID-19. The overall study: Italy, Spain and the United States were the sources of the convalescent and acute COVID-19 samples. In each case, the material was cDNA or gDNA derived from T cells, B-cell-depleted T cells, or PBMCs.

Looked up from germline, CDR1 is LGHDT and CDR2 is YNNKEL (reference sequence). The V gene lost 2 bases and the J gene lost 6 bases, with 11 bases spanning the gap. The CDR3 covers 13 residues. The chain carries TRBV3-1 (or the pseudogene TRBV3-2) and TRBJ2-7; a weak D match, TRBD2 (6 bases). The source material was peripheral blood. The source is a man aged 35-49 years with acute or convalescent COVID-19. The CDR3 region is CASSQLPEGEQYF. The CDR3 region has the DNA TGTGCCAGCAGCCAACTGCCGGAGGGCGAGCAGTACTTC.